This T cell receptor beta chain was profiled in a study of control samples from healthy donors and cancer patients. CDR3 length equals 17 residues. Per the germline V gene, CDR1 is SGDLS and CDR2 is YYNGEE. J gave up 0 bases and V 4 bases, and 7 bases lay outside the gene matches. Libraries were prepared by immunoSEQ multiplex PCR; TCRdb keeps only in-frame clonotypes and omits some of them. The data show roughly 30,000 clones, 70% to 80% seen once. The chain joins TRBV9 to TRBJ2-1, with 10 bases aligning to TRBD2. The sample was PBMCs. The source is a man aged 60 to 75 with head and neck cancer. The CDR3 spells CASSTLAGGSSYNEQFF. CDR3 nucleotides: TGTGCCAGCAGCACCTTAGCGGGAGGATCCTCCTACAATGAGCAGTTCTTC.